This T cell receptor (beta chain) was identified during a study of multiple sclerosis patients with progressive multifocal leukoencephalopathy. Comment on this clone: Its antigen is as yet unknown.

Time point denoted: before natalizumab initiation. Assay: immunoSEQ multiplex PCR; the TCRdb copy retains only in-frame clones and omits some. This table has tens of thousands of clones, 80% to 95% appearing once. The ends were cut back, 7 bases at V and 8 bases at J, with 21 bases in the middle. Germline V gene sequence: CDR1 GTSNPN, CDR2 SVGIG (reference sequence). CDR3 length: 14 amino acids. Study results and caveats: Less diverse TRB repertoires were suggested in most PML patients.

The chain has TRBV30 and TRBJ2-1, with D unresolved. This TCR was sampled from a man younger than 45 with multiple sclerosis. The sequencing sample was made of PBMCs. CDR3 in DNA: TGTGCCTCGAGGTCCCGCAGATTGGTCTATGAGCAGTTCTTC. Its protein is CASRSRRLVYEQFF.